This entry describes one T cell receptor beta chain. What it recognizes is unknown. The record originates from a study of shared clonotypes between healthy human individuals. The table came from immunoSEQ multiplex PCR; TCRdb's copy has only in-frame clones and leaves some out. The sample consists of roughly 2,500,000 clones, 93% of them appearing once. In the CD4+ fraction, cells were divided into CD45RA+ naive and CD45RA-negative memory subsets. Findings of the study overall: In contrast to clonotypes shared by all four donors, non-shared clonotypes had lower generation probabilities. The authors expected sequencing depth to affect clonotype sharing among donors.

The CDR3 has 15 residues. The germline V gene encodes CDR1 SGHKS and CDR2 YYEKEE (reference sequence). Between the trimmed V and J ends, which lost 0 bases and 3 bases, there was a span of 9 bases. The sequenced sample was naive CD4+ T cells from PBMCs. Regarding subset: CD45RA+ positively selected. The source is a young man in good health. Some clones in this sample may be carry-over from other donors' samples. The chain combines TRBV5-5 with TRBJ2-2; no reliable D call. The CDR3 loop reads CASSLGWGDTGELFF. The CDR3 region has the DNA TGTGCCAGCAGCTTGGGATGGGGTGACACCGGGGAGCTGTTTTTT. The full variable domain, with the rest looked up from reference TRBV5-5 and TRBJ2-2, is DAGVTQSPTHLIKTRGQQVTLRCSPISGHKSVSWYQQVLGQGPQFIFQYYEKEERGRGNFPDRFSARQFPNYSSELNVNALLLGDSALYLCASSLGWGDTGELFFGEGSRLTVL.